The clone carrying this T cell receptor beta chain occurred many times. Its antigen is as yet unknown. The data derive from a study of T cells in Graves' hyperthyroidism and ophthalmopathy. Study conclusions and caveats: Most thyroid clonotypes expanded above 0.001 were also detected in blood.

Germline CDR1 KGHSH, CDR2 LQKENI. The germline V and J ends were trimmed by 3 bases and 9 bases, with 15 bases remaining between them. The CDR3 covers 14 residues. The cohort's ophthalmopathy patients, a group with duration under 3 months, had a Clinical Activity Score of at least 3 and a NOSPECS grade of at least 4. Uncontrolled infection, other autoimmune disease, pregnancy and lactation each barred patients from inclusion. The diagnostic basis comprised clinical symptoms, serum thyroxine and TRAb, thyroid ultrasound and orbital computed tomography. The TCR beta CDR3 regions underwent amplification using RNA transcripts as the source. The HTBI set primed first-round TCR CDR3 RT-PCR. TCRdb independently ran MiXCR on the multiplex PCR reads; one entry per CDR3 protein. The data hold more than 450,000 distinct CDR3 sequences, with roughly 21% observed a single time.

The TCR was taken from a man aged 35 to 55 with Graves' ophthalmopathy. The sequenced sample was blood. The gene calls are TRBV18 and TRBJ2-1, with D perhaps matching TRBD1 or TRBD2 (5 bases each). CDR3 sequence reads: CASSPLSGAGEQFF. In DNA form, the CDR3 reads TGTGCCAGCTCACCCCTCTCTGGGGCGGGTGAGCAGTTCTTC.